The entry below gives a single T cell receptor (beta chain) sequence along with its context. No antigen is known for it. Base-call qualities are not available, and no considerably larger clone is one nucleotide away. The data originate from a study of T cell responses to AZD1222 COVID-19 vaccine (dated by TCRdb to the early 2020s). As for the study more broadly: Because spike-specific TCR depth and breadth did not differ between the two schedules, AZD1222 recipients who got a second dose at roughly 4 weeks were pooled with those who got a second dose at roughly 12 weeks. A total of just over 230 trial participants underwent TCR sequencing, of whom about 210 had received two doses of AZD1222 and around 25 had received two doses of the MenACWY control vaccine. Trial participants were enrolled by age into subgroups of 18-55, 56-69 and 70-plus years, and around 150, 28 and 57 TCR-sequenced participants, respectively, were included in these subgroups. Overall results and qualifications from the work: Conclusions about previously exposed vaccinees are limited, since just six AZD1222 recipients were seropositive for SARS-CoV-2 at baseline. Reportedly, close to half of the unique spike-specific TCRs recognized epitopes lying outside the regions that are mutated in the B.1.351 and B.1.1.7 variants. In the small 56-69-year group, the increase in depth fell short of significance, most likely because of low power. Because no samples from the day 14 peak response were available, repertoires could be characterized only after the peak T cell response. After two AZD1222 doses, spike-specific TCR breadth and depth were significantly higher than at day 0 and than in MenACWY recipients. CD4 TCRs associated with the vaccine covered the entire spike protein, and the dominant responses were in regions 160-218 and 743-854. Most participants were white British and females outnumbered males, and the authors suggested that clonal diversity may have been underestimated.

In the paper's terms, the time point label means: baseline before first vaccination. Samples from vaccinated people were obtained from the UK trials COV001 and COV002, which included a single-blind randomized controlled phase 2/3 trial of AZD1222 (ChAdOx1 nCoV-19) in healthy adults. For TCRbeta chain sequencing, PBMC samples were collected from trial participants at day 0 and at day 28 after the second dose. The CDR3 regions of human TCRbeta chains were analyzed by immunosequencing. The paper's data handling went like this. TCRs in the repertoires were matched against a reference library of SARS-CoV-2-specific TCRs that had been generated with the MIRA antigen-specificity platform. Breadth was defined as the fraction of unique TCRs that were SARS-CoV-2-associated. Depth was defined as the fraction of total T cells that were SARS-CoV-2-associated. Each spike-specific TCR was assigned to its reactive spike region and to a CD4 or CD8 class using the MIRA data. Log10-transformed breadth and depth values were compared by one-way ANOVA with Sidak's multiple comparisons tests. As stored in TCRdb, this immuneACCESS dataset retains in-frame rearrangements with V and J assigned. A fraction of the clones does not appear; measured against another copy, unresolved V genes explain less than half of the discrepancy, and the remainder lacks a known reason. V and J calls and clone size are copied from that table; D and trimming were computed from the DNA. Here the sample has roughly 130,000 clones; more than 85% occur a single time. The ten largest account for more than 2.5% of the sample.

This specimen consisted of peripheral blood, obtained on day 0 of AZD1222 vaccination. The receptor's source is an adult in good health.

The CDR3: CASSESGGRGTYGYTF. The sequenced DNA: TGTGCCAGCAGTGAATCGGGGGGGCGCGGGACCTATGGCTACACCTTC. The V and J segments used are TRBV6-1 and TRBJ1-2; TRBD1 is a weak D gene call, 6 bases matching. Measured from the cysteine to the phenylalanine, the CDR3 is 16 residues long. Kept here is only the CDR3 DNA, which spans 48 bases and is read in frame from base 1. V and J are truncated by 2 bases and 4 bases respectively, leaving an intervening sequence of 17 bases. Sequences MNHNS (CDR1) and SASEGT (CDR2) are obtained from the germline V gene.